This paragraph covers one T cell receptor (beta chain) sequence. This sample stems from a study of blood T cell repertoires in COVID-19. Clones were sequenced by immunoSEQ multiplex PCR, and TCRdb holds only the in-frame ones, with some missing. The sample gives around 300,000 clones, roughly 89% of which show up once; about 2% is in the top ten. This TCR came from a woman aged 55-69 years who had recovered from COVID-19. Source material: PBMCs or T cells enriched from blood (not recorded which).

The CDR3 nucleotides read TGTGCCAGCAGCAGGGACACCTACACAGATACGCAGTATTTT. Translated, it gives CASSRDTYTDTQYF. This chain joins TRBV7-8 and TRBJ2-3, with a possible D match to TRBD1 (6 bases). This CDR3 is built from 14 residues. V was clipped by 5 bases and J by 2 bases, with 11 bases between them. CDR1 and CDR2 from the germline V gene are SGHVS and FQNEAQ.